This T cell receptor beta chain emerged from a study of shared clonotypes between healthy human individuals. Assay used: immunoSEQ multiplex PCR; TCRdb lists only in-frame clones, some missing. The sample holds under 120,000 clones; around 71% are singletons and the top ten take 24%. Per the germline V gene, CDR1 is SGHDT and CDR2 is YYEEEE. This CDR3 comprises 17 residues. V was trimmed by 1 base and J by 0 bases, leaving 14 bases between them. The source is a woman younger than 45 in good health. Sequencing input: memory CD8+ T cells sorted from blood. As for subset: CD45RO+ cells pooled with CCR7-negative TemRA cells. The V call is TRBV5-6, the J call TRBJ1-3; D gene unclear. CDR3 in amino acids: CASSLSFRGYSGNTIYF. The CDR3 DNA sequence: TGTGCCAGCAGCTTGTCCTTCCGCGGCTACTCTGGAAACACCATATATTTT. Together with reference TRBV5-6 and TRBJ1-3, the CDR3 gives the full variable domain: DAGVTQSPTHLIKTRGQQVTLRCSPKSGHDTVSWYQQALGQGPQFIFQYYEEEERQRGNFPDRFSGHQFPNYSSELNVNALLLGDSALYLCASSLSFRGYSGNTIYFGEGSWLTVV.